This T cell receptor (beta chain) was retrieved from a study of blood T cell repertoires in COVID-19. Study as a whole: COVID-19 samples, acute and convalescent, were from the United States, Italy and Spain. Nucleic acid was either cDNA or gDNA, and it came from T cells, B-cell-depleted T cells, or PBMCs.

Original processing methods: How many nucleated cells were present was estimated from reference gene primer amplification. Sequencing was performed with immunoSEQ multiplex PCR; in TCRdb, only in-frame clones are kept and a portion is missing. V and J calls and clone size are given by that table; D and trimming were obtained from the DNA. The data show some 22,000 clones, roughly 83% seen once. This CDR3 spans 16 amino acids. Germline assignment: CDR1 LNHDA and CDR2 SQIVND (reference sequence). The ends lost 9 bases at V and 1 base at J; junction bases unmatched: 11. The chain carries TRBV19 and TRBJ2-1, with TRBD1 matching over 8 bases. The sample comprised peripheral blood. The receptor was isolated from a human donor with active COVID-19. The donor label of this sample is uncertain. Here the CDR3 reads CARKRTGRQSYNEQFF. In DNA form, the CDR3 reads TGTGCCAGAAAGAGGACAGGGCGACAGTCCTACAATGAGCAGTTCTTC.